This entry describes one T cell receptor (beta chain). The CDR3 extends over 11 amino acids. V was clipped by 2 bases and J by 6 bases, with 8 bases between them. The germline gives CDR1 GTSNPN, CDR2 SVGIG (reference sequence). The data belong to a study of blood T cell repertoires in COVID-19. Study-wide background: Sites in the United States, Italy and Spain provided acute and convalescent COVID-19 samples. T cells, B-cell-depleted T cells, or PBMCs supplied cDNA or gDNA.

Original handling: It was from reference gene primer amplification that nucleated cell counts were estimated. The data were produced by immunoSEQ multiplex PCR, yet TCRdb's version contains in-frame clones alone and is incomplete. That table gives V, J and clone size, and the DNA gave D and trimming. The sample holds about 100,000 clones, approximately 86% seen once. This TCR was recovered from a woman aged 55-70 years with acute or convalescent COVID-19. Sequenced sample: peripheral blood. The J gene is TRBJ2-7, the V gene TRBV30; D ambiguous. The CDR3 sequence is CAWSSPREQYF. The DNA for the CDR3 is TGTGCCTGGAGTTCGCCGCGCGAGCAGTACTTC.